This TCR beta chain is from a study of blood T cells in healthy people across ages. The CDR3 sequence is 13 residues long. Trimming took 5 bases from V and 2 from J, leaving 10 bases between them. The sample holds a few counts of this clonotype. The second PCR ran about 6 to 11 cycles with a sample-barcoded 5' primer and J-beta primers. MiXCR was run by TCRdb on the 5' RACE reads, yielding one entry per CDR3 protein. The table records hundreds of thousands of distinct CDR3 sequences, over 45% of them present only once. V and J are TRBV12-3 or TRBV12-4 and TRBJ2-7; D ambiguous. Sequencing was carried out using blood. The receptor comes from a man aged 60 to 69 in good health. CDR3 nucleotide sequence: TGTGCCAGCAGTGTATCGGGTACCTACGAGCAGTACTTC. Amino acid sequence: CASSVSGTYEQYF.